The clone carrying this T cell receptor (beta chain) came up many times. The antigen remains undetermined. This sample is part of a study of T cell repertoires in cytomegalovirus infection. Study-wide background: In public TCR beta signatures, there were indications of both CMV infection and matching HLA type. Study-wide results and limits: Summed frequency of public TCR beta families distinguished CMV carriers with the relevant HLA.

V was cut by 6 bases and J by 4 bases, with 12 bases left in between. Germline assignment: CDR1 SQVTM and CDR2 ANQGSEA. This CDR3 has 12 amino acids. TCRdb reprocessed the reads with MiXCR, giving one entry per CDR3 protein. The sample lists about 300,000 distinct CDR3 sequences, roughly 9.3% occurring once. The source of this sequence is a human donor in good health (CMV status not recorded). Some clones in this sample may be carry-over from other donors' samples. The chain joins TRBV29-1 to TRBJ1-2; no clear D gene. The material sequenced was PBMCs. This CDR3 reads CSVVTVFYGYTF. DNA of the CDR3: TGCAGCGTCGTAACAGTTTTCTATGGCTACACCTTC. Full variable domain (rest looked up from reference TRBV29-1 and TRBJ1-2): SAVISQKPSRDICQRGTSLTIQCQVDSQVTMMFWYRQQPGQSLTLIATANQGSEATYESGFVIDKFPISRPNLTFSTLTVSNMSPEDSSIYLCSVVTVFYGYTFGSGTRLTVV.